This is a list of T cell receptor beta chains from one sample in a study of CD8 T cells in Susac syndrome. TCRdb re-analysed the immunoSEQ multiplex PCR reads in MiXCR, keeping a single row per CDR3 protein. Of over 80,000 distinct CDR3 sequences listed, around 94% are singletons. Sequenced material: CD8+ T cells from PBMCs. Source of these receptors: a human donor with Susac syndrome. Both conserved end residues are part of each CDR3. Fields, in order: D gene, clone size, J gene, V gene, CDR3 protein, CDR3 DNA. D genes are given only for firm matches. Where a row states a size, it is once, few, many or the class of an expanded clone; other rows omit it.

TRBD1,-,TRBJ2-1,TRBV2,CASIQTGNNEQFF,TGTGCCAGCATACAGACAGGGAACAATGAGCAGTTCTTC
-,-,TRBJ2-1,TRBV2,CATSVSRGASYNEQFF,TGTGCCACCAGTGTTTCCAGGGGAGCCTCCTACAATGAGCAGTTCTTC
-,-,TRBJ1-2,TRBV4-2,CASSQDVRADYGYTF,TGTGCCAGCAGCCAAGATGTGAGGGCGGACTATGGCTACACCTTC
-,-,TRBJ1-2,TRBV4-2,CASSQDAGEVGYTF,TGTGCCAGCAGCCAAGACGCAGGGGAAGTTGGCTACACCTTC
-,-,TRBJ2-5,TRBV24-1,CATGGQRGSPETQYF,TGTGCCACCGGAGGTCAAAGAGGGTCTCCAGAGACCCAGTACTTC
-,-,TRBJ2-3,TRBV6-5,CASSWKDSTDTQYF,TGTGCCAGCAGTTGGAAGGACAGCACAGATACGCAGTATTTT
-,-,TRBJ2-1,TRBV29-1,CSVAIRTVDNEQFF,TGCAGCGTTGCGATAAGGACAGTAGACAATGAGCAGTTCTTC
-,-,TRBJ2-5,TRBV14,CASSQDLALRETQYF,TGTGCCAGCAGCCAAGATTTGGCGTTGAGGGAGACCCAGTACTTC
TRBD1,-,TRBJ2-5,TRBV24-1,CATSEGQLYQETQYF,TGTGCCACCAGTGAGGGACAGCTCTACCAAGAGACCCAGTACTTC
-,-,TRBJ2-7,TRBV29-1,CSVEDRTYEQYF,TGCAGCGTTGAAGACCGGACCTACGAGCAGTACTTC
-,-,TRBJ2-7,TRBV20-1,CSARDERAWYEQYF,TGCAGTGCTAGAGATGAGAGGGCTTGGTACGAGCAGTACTTC
-,-,TRBJ1-1,TRBV19,CATHTGLVNTEAFF,TGTGCCACTCACACGGGGCTGGTGAACACTGAAGCTTTCTTT
TRBD2,-,TRBJ2-1,TRBV19,CASSGLVGNEQFF,TGTGCCAGTAGTGGACTAGTAGGCAATGAGCAGTTCTTC
TRBD2,-,TRBJ2-5,TRBV10-3,CAISVGLAGFQETQYF,TGTGCCATCAGCGTTGGGCTAGCGGGGTTCCAAGAGACCCAGTACTTC
TRBD1,-,TRBJ1-2,TRBV27,CASSLSTGGYHGYTF,TGTGCCAGCAGTCTATCCACAGGGGGCTACCATGGCTACACCTTC
TRBD1,-,TRBJ2-1,TRBV14,CASSYTPQGAYNEQFF,TGTGCCAGCAGCTACACACCACAGGGGGCCTACAATGAGCAGTTCTTC
-,once,TRBJ2-7,TRBV7-3,CASSTSGPSYEQYF,TGTGCCAGCAGTACCAGTGGTCCATCCTACGAGCAGTACTTC
TRBD1,-,TRBJ1-1,TRBV7-9,CASSSSGTVKNTEAFF,TGTGCCAGCAGCTCCTCGGGGACAGTGAAGAACACTGAAGCTTTCTTT
TRBD1,-,TRBJ2-1,TRBV27,CASSSGTGNYNEQFF,TGTGCCAGCAGTTCCGGGACAGGTAACTACAATGAGCAGTTCTTC
-,once,TRBJ2-3,TRBV28,CASSPNIADTQYF,TGTGCCAGCAGCCCGAATATAGCAGATACGCAGTATTTT
-,-,TRBJ2-4,TRBV30,CAWSSGDWDIQYF,TGTGCCTGGAGTTCGGGGGATTGGGACATTCAGTACTTC
-,-,TRBJ2-5,TRBV3-1,CASSQERRVWETQYF,TGTGCCAGCAGCCAAGAAAGGCGAGTTTGGGAGACCCAGTACTTC
-,-,TRBJ2-1,TRBV19,CASSTGVSFYNEQFF,TGTGCCAGTAGCACCGGGGTCTCCTTCTACAATGAGCAGTTCTTC
-,-,TRBJ1-2,TRBV18,CASSPSTQTDNYGYTF,TGTGCCAGCTCACCTTCAACCCAGACAGACAACTATGGCTACACCTTC
TRBD1,-,TRBJ2-7,TRBV20-1,CSAPGTGRYEQYF,TGCAGTGCACCCGGGACAGGGAGGTACGAGCAGTACTTC
TRBD2,-,TRBJ2-3,TRBV30,CAWSTLREGSGTDTQYF,TGTGCCTGGAGTACCCTACGGGAGGGGAGTGGCACAGATACGCAGTATTTT
TRBD2,-,TRBJ2-2,TRBV29-1,CSVAAGEETGELFF,TGCAGCGTTGCAGCGGGAGAAGAAACCGGGGAGCTTTTTTTT
-,-,TRBJ2-1,TRBV9,CASSSLGNEQFF,TGTGCCAGCAGCTCCCTGGGTAATGAGCAGTTCTTC
-,-,TRBJ2-2,TRBV5-1,CASSFTGTNTGELFF,TGCGCCAGCAGCTTCACAGGGACGAACACCGGGGAGCTGTTTTTT
-,once,TRBJ1-2,TRBV7-9,CASSLWGPEAIGYTF,TGTGCCAGCAGCTTATGGGGACCCGAGGCTATTGGCTACACCTTC